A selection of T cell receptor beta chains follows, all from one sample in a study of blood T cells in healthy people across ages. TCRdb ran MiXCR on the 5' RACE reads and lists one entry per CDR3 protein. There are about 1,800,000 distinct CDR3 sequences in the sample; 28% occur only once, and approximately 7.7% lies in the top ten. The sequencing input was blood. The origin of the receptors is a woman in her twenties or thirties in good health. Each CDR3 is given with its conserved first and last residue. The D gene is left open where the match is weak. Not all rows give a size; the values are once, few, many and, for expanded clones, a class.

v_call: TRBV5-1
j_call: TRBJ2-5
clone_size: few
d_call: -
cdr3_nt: TGCGCCAGCAGCTTGTCCGAGGAGGAGACCCAGTACTTC
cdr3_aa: CASSLSEEETQYF

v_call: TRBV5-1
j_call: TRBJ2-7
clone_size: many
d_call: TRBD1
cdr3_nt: TGTGCCAGCAGTCCCGGGACAGGGGGCTACGAGCAGTACTTC
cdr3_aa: CASSPGTGGYEQYF

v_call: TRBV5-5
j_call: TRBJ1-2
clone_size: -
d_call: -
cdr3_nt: TGTGCCAGCAGCCCGCGCTGGGGGGCAAACTATGGCTACGCCTTC
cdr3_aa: CASSPRWGANYGYAF

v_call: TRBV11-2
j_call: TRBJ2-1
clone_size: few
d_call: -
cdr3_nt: TGTGCCAGCAGCTTATTCCCGGGAGTGGGTGAGCAGTTCTTC
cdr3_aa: CASSLFPGVGEQFF

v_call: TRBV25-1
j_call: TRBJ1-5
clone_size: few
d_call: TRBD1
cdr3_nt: TGTGCCAGCAGTCTGACAGGGGCCCCTCGGCCCCAGCATTTT
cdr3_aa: CASSLTGAPRPQHF

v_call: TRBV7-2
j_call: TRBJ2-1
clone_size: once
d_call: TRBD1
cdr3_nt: TGTGCCAGCAAGTCAGACAGGGGGCTCTACAATGAGCAGTTCTTC
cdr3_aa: CASKSDRGLYNEQFF

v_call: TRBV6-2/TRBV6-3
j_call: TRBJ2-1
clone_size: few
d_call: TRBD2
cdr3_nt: TGTGCCAGCAGCCCCGTAGCGGGAGGCACCAATGAGCAGTTCTTC
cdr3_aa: CASSPVAGGTNEQFF

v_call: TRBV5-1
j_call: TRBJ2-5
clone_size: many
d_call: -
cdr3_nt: TGCGCCAGCAGCTTGGAGGTACAAGAGACCCAGTACTTC
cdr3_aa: CASSLEVQETQYF

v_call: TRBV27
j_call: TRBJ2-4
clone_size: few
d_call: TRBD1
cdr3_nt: TGTGCCAGCACCAATGGACAGGCCCAAAACATTCAGTACTTC
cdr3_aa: CASTNGQAQNIQYF

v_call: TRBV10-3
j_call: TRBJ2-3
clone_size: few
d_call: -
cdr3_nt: TGTGCCATCAGCGGGGTGCCGGGAGATACGCAGTATTTT
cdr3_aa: CAISGVPGDTQYF

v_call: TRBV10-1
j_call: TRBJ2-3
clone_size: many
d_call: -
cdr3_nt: TGCGCCAGCAGTGAGTACCGCGCGGGGCGCCGGGATACGCAGTATTTT
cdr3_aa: CASSEYRAGRRDTQYF

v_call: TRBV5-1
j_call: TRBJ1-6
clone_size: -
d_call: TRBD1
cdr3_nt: TGCGCCAGCAGCACCCAGGGGGTAGAGGTTTCACCCCTCCACTTT
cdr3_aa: CASSTQGVEVSPLHF

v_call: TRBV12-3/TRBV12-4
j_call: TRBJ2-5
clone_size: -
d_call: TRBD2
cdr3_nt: TGTGCCTGCAGCCCTACCCAGGGACTAGCGGGAGAAGAGACCCAGTACTTC
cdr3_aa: CACSPTQGLAGEETQYF

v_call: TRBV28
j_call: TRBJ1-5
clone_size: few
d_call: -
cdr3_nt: TGTGCCAGCATAAGCAGCCCATATAGCAATCAGCCCCAGCATTTT
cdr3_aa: CASISSPYSNQPQHF

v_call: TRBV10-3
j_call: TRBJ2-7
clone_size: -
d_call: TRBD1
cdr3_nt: TGTGCCATCAGTGGGGGACAGGGGGGCTACGAGCAGTACTTC
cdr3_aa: CAISGGQGGYEQYF

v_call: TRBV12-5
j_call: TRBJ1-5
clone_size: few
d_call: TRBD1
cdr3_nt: TGTGCTAGTGCCCGGGGGCAGGGGGGAAATCAGCCCCAGCATTTT
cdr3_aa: CASARGQGGNQPQHF

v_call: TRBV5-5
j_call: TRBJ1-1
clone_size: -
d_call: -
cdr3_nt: TGTGCCAGCAGCTCGACTCCCGGGACGACGAACACTGAAGCTTTCTTT
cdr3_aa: CASSSTPGTTNTEAFF

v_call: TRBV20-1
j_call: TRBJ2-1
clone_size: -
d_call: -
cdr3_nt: TGCAGTGCTAGACGACGGGACTCCTACTCCTACAATGAGCAGTTCTTC
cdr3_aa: CSARRRDSYSYNEQFF

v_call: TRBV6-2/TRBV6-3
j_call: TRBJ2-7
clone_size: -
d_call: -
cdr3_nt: TGTGCCAGCAGTTACTCGATTTCCTTAGCCTACGAGCAGTACTTC
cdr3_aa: CASSYSISLAYEQYF

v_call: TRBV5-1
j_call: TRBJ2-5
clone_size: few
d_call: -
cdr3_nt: TGCGCCAGCAGCCCGCAGAGTCTGGGGGGAGAGACCCAGTACTTC
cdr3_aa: CASSPQSLGGETQYF

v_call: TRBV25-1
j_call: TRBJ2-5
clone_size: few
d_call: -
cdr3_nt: TGTGCCAGCAGTGGACCGGCAGAGGAGACCCAGTACTTC
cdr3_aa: CASSGPAEETQYF

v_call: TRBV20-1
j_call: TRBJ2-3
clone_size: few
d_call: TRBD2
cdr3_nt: TGCAGTGCCCACATCTCTTTTGGACTAGCAGATACGCAGTATTTT
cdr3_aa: CSAHISFGLADTQYF

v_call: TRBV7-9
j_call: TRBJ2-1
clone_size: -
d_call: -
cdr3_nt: TGTGCCAGCAGCTTTTGGCAGTTATACAATGAGCAGTTCTTC
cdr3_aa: CASSFWQLYNEQFF

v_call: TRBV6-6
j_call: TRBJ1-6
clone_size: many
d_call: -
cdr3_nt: TGTGCCAGCAGAAGGGATCCGGGTAATTCACCCCTCCACTTT
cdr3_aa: CASRRDPGNSPLHF

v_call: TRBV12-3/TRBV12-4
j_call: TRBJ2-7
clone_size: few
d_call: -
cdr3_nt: TGTGCCAGCACCCTCAGGACTAACGGACGCTCCTACGAGCAGTACTTC
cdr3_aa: CASTLRTNGRSYEQYF

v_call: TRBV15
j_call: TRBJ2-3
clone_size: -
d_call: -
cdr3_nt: TGTGCCACCAGCAGAGGGAGGGGGAGGTCAGATACGCAGTATTTT
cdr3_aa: CATSRGRGRSDTQYF

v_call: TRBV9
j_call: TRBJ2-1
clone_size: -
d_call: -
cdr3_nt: TGTGCCAGCAGCGTAGTCCCTGGTGAGGGTGGACAGTTCTTC
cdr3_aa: CASSVVPGEGGQFF

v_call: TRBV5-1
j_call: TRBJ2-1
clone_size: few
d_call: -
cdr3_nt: TGCGCCAGCAGGCCGTCCGGGGGGCTGAATGAGCAGTTCTTC
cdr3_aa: CASRPSGGLNEQFF

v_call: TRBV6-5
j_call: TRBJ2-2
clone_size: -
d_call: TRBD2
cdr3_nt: TGTGCCAGCAGTTTACTAGCGGACTACACCGGGGAGCTGTTTTTT
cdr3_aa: CASSLLADYTGELFF

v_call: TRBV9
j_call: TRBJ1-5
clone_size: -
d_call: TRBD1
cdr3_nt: TGTGCCAGCAGCAGTGAGGACAGGGGGCTTCAGCCCCAGCATTTT
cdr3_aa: CASSSEDRGLQPQHF

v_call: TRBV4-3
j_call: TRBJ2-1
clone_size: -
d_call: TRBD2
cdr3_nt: TGCGCCAGCAGCCAAGAATTTAGGAGGGACTATGGTTTCAATGAGCAGTTCTTC
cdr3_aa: CASSQEFRRDYGFNEQFF

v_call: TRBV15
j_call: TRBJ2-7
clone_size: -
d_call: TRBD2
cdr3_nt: TGTGCCACCAGCCCGGCGCGGGGGGTAGGGTCCTACGAGCAGTACTTC
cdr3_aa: CATSPARGVGSYEQYF

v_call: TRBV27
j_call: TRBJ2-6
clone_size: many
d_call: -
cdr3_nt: TGTGCCAGCAGTCCAGACCCCTCTGGGGCCAACGTCCTGACTTTC
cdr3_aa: CASSPDPSGANVLTF

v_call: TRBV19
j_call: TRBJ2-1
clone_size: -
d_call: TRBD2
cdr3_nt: TGTGTCAGTAGCCTATGGGGGGGGAGCTCCTACAATGAGCAGTTCTTC
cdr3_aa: CVSSLWGGSSYNEQFF

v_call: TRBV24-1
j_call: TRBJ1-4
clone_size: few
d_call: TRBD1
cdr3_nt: TGTGCCACCAGTGAGGCAGGGGGCCGAGGGGAAAAACTGTTTTTT
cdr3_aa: CATSEAGGRGEKLFF

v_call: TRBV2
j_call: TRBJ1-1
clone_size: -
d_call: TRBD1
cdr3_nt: TGTGCCAGCGGGGGACAGGGAGTCAGGGCTGAAGCTTTCTTT
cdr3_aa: CASGGQGVRAEAFF

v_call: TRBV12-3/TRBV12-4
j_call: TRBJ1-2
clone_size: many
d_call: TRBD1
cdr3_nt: TGTGCCAGCAGTCCGACAGGGGAATATGGCTACACCTTC
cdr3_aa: CASSPTGEYGYTF

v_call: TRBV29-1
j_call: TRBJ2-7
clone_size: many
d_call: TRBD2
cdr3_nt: TGCAGCGTTGAAGGGCTAGCGGGGAACGAGCAGTACTTC
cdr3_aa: CSVEGLAGNEQYF

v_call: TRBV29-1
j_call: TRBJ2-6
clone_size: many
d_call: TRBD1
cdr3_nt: TGCAGCGTTGAGGGGACAGGGTCCGGGGCCAACGTCCTGACTTTC
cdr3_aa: CSVEGTGSGANVLTF

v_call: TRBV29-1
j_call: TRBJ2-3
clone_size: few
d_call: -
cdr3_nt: TGCAGCGTTGGGGGCAGCGGCGGGCGGAGAACAGATACGCAGTATTTT
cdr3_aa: CSVGGSGGRRTDTQYF

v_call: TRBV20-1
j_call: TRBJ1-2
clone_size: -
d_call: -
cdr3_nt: TGCAGTGCTGGCGCCGCTCGCGGGGGTGGCTACACCTTC
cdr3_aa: CSAGAARGGGYTF

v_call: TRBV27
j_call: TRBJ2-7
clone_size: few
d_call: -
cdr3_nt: TGTGCCAGCAGTTTTTCGGGACAAGATCCCTACGAGCAGTACTTC
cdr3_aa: CASSFSGQDPYEQYF

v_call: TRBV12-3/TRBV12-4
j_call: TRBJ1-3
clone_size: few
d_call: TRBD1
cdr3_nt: TGTGCCAGCAGTTTGCTCACCAGGGGGGGAAACACCATATATTTT
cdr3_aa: CASSLLTRGGNTIYF

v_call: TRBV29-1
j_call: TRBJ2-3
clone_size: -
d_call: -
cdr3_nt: TGCAGCGTTGTGATTAGCGGAACCACAGATACGCAGTATTTT
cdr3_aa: CSVVISGTTDTQYF

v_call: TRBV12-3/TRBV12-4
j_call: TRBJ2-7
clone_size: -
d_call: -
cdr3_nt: TGTGCCAGCAGTTTACGATACAGATCCTACGAGCAGTACTTC
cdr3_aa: CASSLRYRSYEQYF

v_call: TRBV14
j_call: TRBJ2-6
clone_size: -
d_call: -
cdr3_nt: TGTGCCAGCAGCTCGAACGCCGGGGCCAACGTCCTGACTTTC
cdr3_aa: CASSSNAGANVLTF

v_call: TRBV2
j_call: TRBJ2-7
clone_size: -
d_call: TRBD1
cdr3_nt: TGTGCCAGCATCGGGACAGGCAATATTTACGAGCAGTACTTC
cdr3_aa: CASIGTGNIYEQYF

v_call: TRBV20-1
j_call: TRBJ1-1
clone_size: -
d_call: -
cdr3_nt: TGCAGTGCTCAACGACCGGCTGCGGTCACTGAAGCTTTCTTT
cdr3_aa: CSAQRPAAVTEAFF

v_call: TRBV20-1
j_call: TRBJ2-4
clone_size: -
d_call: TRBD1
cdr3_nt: TGCAGTGCTAGACAACAGGGGGTAGCCAAAAACATTCAGTACTTC
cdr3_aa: CSARQQGVAKNIQYF

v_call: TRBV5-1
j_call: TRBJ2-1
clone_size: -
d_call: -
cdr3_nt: TGCGCCAGCAGTGAAGGGGGTCCCCTCGTTGAGCAGTTCTTC
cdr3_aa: CASSEGGPLVEQFF

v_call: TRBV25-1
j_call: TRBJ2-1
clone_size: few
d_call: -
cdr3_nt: TGTGCCAGCAGTGGGATTTCTGCGGATGAGCAGTTCTTC
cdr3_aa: CASSGISADEQFF

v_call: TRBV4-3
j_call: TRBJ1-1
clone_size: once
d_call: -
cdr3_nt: TGCGCCAGCAGCCCCACGAAATCGGGTAACACTGAAGCTTTCTTT
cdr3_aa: CASSPTKSGNTEAFF

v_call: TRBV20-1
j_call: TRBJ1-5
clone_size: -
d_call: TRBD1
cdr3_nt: TGCAGTGCTAGAGATCCGACAGGGGGCCTCAATCGGCCCCAGCATTTT
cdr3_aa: CSARDPTGGLNRPQHF